One T cell receptor beta chain is described in this entry. Its target is unknown. This entry comes from a study of T cells in Graves' hyperthyroidism and ophthalmopathy. General study points: The model identified upcoming ophthalmopathy a median around 6 months ahead of onset.

Researchers took RNA transcripts and amplified the TCR beta CDR3 regions from them. First-round RT-PCR targeting the TCR CDR3 was performed with the HTBI primer set. TCRdb itself ran the multiplex PCR reads through MiXCR, one entry per CDR3 protein. Among more than 500,000 distinct CDR3 sequences listed, about 16% were seen once. The length of the CDR3 is 15 residues. Between the trimmed V and J ends, which lost 6 bases and 0 bases, there was a span of 15 bases. Germline lookup yields CDR1 MNHNS and CDR2 SASEGT. Sequencing was carried out using blood. The TCR sequence derives from a woman in her twenties or thirties with Graves' ophthalmopathy. The V call is TRBV6-1, the J call TRBJ2-7; tentatively, D is TRBD1 or TRBD2 (7 bases each). The CDR3 DNA follows: TGTGCCAGCAGGGGAGGGGACAGAAGCTCCTACGAGCAGTACTTC. Translation gives CASRGGDRSSYEQYF.